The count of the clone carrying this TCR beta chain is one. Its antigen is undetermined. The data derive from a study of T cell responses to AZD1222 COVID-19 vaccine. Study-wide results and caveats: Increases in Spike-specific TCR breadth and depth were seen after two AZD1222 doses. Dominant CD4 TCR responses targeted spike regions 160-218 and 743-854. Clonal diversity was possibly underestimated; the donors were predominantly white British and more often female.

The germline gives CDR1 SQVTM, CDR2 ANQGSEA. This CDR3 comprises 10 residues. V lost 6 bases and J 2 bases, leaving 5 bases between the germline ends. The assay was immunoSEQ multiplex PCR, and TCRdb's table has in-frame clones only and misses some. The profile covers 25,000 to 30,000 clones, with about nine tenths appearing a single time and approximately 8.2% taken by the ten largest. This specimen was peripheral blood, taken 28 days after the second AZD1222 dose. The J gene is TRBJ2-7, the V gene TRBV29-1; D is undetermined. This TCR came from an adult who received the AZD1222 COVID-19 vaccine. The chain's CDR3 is CSVLTYEQYF. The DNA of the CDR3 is TGCAGCGTCCTTACCTACGAGCAGTACTTC.